One and the same sample provided the 17 T cell receptor beta chains below, sequenced in a study of cytomegalovirus exposure and HLA in healthy donors. It was with 60 Vbeta and 13 Jbeta primers that the PCR ran. Sequencing used immunoSEQ multiplex PCR; TCRdb keeps in-frame clones, though not all of them. This sample carries 100,000 to 120,000 clones, roughly 70% of them seen once, and the ten largest clones take 1.3%. Sequenced sample: PBMCs. The source is a man in his forties in good health and CMV-seronegative.

This clone was detected a few times. The rearrangement joins TRBV27 to TRBJ2-7, with TRBD1 identical over 10 bases. The ends lost 0 bases at V and 2 bases at J; junction bases unmatched: 4. CDR1 is MNHEY, CDR2 SMNVEV, per germline (reference sequence). This CDR3 comprises 16 residues. The CDR3 region has the DNA TGTGCCAGCAGTTTATCGGGACAGGGGTTTCCCTACGAGCAGTACTTC. Residues: CASSLSGQGFPYEQYF.

V gene TRBV19 combines with J gene TRBJ1-1; D remains unclear. Germline CDR1 and CDR2: LNHDA and SQIVND (reference sequence). Trimming pared 4 bases from V and 2 bases from J, leaving 11 bases between. The CDR3 spans 14 residues. The CDR3 reads CASSTHSGNTEAFF. DNA of the CDR3: TGTGCCAGTAGTACCCACTCGGGAAACACTGAAGCTTTCTTT.

This chain connects TRBV19 to TRBJ1-1; TRBD1 agrees at 8 bases. Germline V gives CDR1 LNHDA, CDR2 SQIVND (reference sequence). The CDR3 runs 15 residues. V lost 5 bases to trimming and J lost 1 base; unmatched junction nucleotides: 6. CDR3 DNA: TGTGCCAGTAGTCGTCCCAGGGGGCAGAACACTGAAGCTTTCTTT. It translates to CASSRPRGQNTEAFF.

In this sample, this clone turned up a few times. The chain is built from TRBV7-2 and TRBJ1-6; the D gene is possibly TRBD1 (6 bases). This CDR3 contains 16 residues. Germline V gene data show CDR1 as SGHTA and CDR2 as FQGNSA. V was clipped by 0 bases and J by 8 bases, with 14 bases between them. The chain's CDR3 is CASSLAGGRIDSPLHF. DNA for the CDR3: TGTGCCAGCAGCTTAGCTGGGGGCAGGATAGATTCACCCCTCCACTTT.

This chain links TRBV7-6 with TRBJ1-4; 8 positions agree with TRBD1. Trimming at V came to 4 bases and at J to 8 bases, leaving 6 bases not matched to a gene. The CDR3 runs to 14 residues. CDR1 and CDR2 from the germline V gene are SGHVS and FNYEAQ. CDR3 protein: CASSSGQGGEKLFF. The DNA for the CDR3 is TGTGCCAGCAGCTCTGGACAGGGTGGAGAAAAACTGTTTTTT.

The V call is TRBV5-1, the J call TRBJ2-7; 9 nucleotides align to TRBD2. There are 15 residues in the CDR3. J lost 0 bases, V lost 4 bases, and 5 bases had no gene match. Germline CDR1 SGHRS, CDR2 YFSETQ. The chain's CDR3 is CASSVSGGSSYEQYF. For the CDR3, the DNA is TGCGCCAGCAGCGTTAGCGGGGGAAGCTCCTACGAGCAGTACTTC.

The chain employs TRBV28 and TRBJ1-1; TRBD1 aligns across 7 bases. The CDR3 loop spans 13 amino acids. The V gene end was trimmed by 7 bases and the J gene end by 3 bases; junction bases not matched to a gene: 5. Germline lookup yields CDR1 MDHEN and CDR2 SYDVKM. The CDR3 is CASKRDSYTEAFF. The CDR3, as DNA: TGTGCCAGCAAGAGGGACAGCTACACTGAAGCTTTCTTT.

This clone was detected only once. The chain is built from TRBV19 and TRBJ2-3; no firm D call. Per the germline V gene, CDR1 is LNHDA and CDR2 is SQIVND (reference sequence). Trimming pared 6 bases from V and 2 bases from J, leaving 3 bases between. This CDR3 is 11 amino acids long. CDR3 bases: TGTGCCAGTAGCATCACAGATACGCAGTATTTT. Translation gives CASSITDTQYF.

This chain connects TRBV19 to TRBJ2-1, with D tentatively TRBD2 (5 bases). V was pared by 7 bases and J by 9 bases, with 19 bases between. The CDR3 is 14 residues long. Germline CDR1 is LNHDA and CDR2 is SQIVND (reference sequence). CDR3: CASNMGSGTTEQFF. For the CDR3, the DNA is TGTGCCAGTAACATGGGGAGTGGTACTACTGAGCAGTTCTTC.

This chain links TRBV9 with TRBJ1-3; D may be TRBD1 (6 bases). Germline-derived CDR1 and CDR2 are SGDLS and YYNGEE. The V gene lost 3 bases and the J gene lost 3 bases, with 16 bases spanning the gap. The CDR3 runs to 16 residues. The chain's CDR3 is CASSANPGVGGNTIYF. The DNA of the CDR3 is TGTGCCAGCAGCGCGAATCCAGGGGTAGGTGGAAACACCATATATTTT. The full variable domain, rest sourced from reference TRBV9 and TRBJ1-3, is DSGVTQTPKHLITATGQRVTLRCSPRSGDLSVYWYQQSLDQGLQFLIQYYNGEERAKGNILERFSAQQFPDLHSELNLSSLELGDSALYFCASSANPGVGGNTIYFGEGSWLTVV.

The rearrangement joins TRBV2 to TRBJ2-3; 8 nucleotides align to TRBD2. The CDR3 length is 14 residues. Trimming took 4 bases from V and 2 from J; bases not matched to a gene: 2. CDR1 is SNHLY, CDR2 FYNNEI, per germline. The CDR3 sequence: CASSVLADTDTQYF. CDR3 sequence (DNA): TGTGCCAGCAGTGTACTAGCGGACACAGATACGCAGTATTTT. The entire variable domain, with the rest obtained from reference TRBV2 and TRBJ2-3, is as follows: EPEVTQTPSHQVTQMGQEVILRCVPISNHLYFYWYRQILGQKVEFLVSFYNNEISEKSEIFDDQFSVERPDGSNFTLKIRSTKLEDSAMYFCASSVLADTDTQYFGPGTRLTVL.

As regards this clone: It is likely a read error, because the conserved phenylalanine at the end of the CDR3 is missing. The chain has TRBV27 and TRBJ1-1; 8 nucleotides match TRBD1. V dropped 7 bases and J dropped 1; count of bases not matched to a gene: 5. CDR3 size: 14 residues. From germline, CDR1 is MNHEY and CDR2 SMNVEV (reference sequence). The CDR3: CASNPTGANTEAFL. The CDR3 DNA is TGTGCCAGCAACCCGACAGGGGCGAACACTGAAGCTTTCCTT.

This clone was observed a handful of times. The chain has TRBV11-2 and TRBJ2-7; 9 nucleotides line up with TRBD1. The CDR3 has 14 residues. The ends lost 6 bases at V and 2 bases at J; junction bases unmatched: 5. From germline, CDR1 is SGHAT and CDR2 FQNNGV. DNA of the CDR3: TGTGCCAGCAGGGGGTGGGACAGGGCCTACGAGCAGTACTTC. Protein product: CASRGWDRAYEQYF.

This clone was observed a single time. This chain uses TRBV11-3 with TRBJ1-1, with D unclear. Germline V gene lookup returns CDR1 SGHNT and CDR2 YENEEA. The CDR3 has 14 residues. Between the trimmed V and J ends, which lost 4 bases and 2 bases, there was a span of 11 bases. Written as DNA, the CDR3 is TGTGCCAGCAGCTACCAATCGACAAACACTGAAGCTTTCTTT. It yields the protein CASSYQSTNTEAFF.

As regards this clone: At the DNA level, this CDR3 is encoded by other sequences in the same sample as well. V gene TRBV7-9 combines with J gene TRBJ1-2; D is perhaps TRBD1 (5 bases). This CDR3 contains 13 residues. Germline assignment: CDR1 SEHNR and CDR2 FQNEAQ (reference sequence). The V and J ends lost 3 bases and 2 bases respectively, with 7 bases between them. The CDR3 nucleotides read TGTGCCAGCAGCTTGGCAGGGAACTATGGCTACACCTTC. This codes for CASSLAGNYGYTF.

This clone was recorded a few times. The V call is TRBV19, the J call TRBJ1-1; D call uncertain. Trimming pared 3 bases from V and 3 bases from J, leaving 8 bases between. The CDR3 sequence is 13 residues long. The germline V gene encodes CDR1 LNHDA and CDR2 SQIVND (reference sequence). This chain's CDR3 is CASSILSYTEAFF. The CDR3 DNA sequence: TGTGCCAGTAGTATCCTGTCGTACACTGAAGCTTTCTTT.

V is TRBV4-2 and J is TRBJ1-5; 8 bases are a match to TRBD1. The CDR3 sequence is 18 residues long. Germline CDR1 and CDR2: LGHNA and YNFKEQ. V trimming: 4 bases; J trimming: 0 bases; junction bases outside the gene matches: 11. Written as DNA, the CDR3 is TGTGCCAGCAGCCGAACCGACAGGGGAAGGGTTAGCAATCAGCCCCAGCATTTT. Translation gives CASSRTDRGRVSNQPQHF.